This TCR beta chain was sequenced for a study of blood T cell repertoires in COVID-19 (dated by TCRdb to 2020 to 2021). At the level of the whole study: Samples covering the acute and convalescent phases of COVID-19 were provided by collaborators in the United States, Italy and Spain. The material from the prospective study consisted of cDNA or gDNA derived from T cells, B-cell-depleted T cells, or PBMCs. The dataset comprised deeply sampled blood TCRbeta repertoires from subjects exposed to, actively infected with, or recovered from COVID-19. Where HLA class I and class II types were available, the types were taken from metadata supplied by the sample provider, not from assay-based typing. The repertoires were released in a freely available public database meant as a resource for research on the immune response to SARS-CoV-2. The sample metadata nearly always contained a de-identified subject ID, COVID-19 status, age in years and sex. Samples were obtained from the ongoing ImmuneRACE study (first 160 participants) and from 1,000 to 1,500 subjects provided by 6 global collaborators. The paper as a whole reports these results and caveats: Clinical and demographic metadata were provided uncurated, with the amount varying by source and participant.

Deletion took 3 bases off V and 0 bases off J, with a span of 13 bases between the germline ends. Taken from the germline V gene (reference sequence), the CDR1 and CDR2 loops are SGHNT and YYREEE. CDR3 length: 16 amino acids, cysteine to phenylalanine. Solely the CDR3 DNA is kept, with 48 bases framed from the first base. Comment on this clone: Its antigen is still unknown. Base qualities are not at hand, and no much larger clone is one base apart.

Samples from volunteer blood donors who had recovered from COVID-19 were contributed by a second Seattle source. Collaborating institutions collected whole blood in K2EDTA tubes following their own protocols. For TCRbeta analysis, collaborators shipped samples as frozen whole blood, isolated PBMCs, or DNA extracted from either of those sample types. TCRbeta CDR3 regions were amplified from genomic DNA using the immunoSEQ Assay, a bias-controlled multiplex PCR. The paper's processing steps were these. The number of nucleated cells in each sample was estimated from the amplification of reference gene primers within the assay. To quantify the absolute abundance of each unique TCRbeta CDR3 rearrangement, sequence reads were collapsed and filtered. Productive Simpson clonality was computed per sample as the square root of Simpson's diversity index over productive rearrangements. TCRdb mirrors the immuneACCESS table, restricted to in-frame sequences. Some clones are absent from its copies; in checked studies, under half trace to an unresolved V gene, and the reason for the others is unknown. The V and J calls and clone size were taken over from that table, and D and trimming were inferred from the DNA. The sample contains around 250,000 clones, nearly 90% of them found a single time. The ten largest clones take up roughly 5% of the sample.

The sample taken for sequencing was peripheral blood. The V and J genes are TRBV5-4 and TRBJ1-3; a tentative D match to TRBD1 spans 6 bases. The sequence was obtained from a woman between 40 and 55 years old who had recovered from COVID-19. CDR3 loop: CASSSRGPLSGNTIYF. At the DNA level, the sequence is TGTGCCAGCAGCTCCAGGGGTCCCCTCTCTGGAAACACCATATATTTT.